The source of this TCR beta chain is a study of spatial heterogeneity in lung cancer. Using its own MiXCR run on the 5' RACE reads, TCRdb lists one record per CDR3 protein. The table records about 36,000 distinct CDR3 sequences, around 5.2% of them present only once. This clonotype was found many times. Noted time point: sample taken at primary tumor resection. The study sequenced unsorted whole RNA from tumor, nontumor lung or frozen PBMC. The sequences come from PBMCs, collected at surgery. This sequence was found in a female donor with early-stage non-small cell lung cancer.

The CDR3 DNA sequence: TGTGCCAGCAGTTTTGTAGGCACCGGGGAGCTGTTTTTT. This sequence encodes CASSFVGTGELFF. The V call is TRBV28, the J call TRBJ2-2, with no clear D. Germline V gene data show CDR1 as MDHEN and CDR2 as SYDVKM. The CDR3 loop spans 13 amino acids. Trimming removed 3 bases from V and 4 bases from J, with 6 bases in between.